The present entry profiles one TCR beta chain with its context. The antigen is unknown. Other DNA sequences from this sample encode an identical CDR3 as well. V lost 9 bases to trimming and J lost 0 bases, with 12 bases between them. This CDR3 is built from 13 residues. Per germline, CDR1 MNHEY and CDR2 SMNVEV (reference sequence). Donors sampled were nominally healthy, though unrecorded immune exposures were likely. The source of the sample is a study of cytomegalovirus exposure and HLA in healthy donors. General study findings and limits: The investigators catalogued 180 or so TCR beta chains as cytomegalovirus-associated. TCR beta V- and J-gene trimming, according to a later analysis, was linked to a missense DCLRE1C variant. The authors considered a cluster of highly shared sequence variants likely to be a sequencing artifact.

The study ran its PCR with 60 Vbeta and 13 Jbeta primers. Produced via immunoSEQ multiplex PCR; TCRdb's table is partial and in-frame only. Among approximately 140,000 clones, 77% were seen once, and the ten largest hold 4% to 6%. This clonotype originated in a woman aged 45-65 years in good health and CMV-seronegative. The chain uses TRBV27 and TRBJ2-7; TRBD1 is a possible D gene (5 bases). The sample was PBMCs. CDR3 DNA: TGTGCCAGTCGACGGCAGGGCTCCTACGAGCAGTACTTC. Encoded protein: CASRRQGSYEQYF.